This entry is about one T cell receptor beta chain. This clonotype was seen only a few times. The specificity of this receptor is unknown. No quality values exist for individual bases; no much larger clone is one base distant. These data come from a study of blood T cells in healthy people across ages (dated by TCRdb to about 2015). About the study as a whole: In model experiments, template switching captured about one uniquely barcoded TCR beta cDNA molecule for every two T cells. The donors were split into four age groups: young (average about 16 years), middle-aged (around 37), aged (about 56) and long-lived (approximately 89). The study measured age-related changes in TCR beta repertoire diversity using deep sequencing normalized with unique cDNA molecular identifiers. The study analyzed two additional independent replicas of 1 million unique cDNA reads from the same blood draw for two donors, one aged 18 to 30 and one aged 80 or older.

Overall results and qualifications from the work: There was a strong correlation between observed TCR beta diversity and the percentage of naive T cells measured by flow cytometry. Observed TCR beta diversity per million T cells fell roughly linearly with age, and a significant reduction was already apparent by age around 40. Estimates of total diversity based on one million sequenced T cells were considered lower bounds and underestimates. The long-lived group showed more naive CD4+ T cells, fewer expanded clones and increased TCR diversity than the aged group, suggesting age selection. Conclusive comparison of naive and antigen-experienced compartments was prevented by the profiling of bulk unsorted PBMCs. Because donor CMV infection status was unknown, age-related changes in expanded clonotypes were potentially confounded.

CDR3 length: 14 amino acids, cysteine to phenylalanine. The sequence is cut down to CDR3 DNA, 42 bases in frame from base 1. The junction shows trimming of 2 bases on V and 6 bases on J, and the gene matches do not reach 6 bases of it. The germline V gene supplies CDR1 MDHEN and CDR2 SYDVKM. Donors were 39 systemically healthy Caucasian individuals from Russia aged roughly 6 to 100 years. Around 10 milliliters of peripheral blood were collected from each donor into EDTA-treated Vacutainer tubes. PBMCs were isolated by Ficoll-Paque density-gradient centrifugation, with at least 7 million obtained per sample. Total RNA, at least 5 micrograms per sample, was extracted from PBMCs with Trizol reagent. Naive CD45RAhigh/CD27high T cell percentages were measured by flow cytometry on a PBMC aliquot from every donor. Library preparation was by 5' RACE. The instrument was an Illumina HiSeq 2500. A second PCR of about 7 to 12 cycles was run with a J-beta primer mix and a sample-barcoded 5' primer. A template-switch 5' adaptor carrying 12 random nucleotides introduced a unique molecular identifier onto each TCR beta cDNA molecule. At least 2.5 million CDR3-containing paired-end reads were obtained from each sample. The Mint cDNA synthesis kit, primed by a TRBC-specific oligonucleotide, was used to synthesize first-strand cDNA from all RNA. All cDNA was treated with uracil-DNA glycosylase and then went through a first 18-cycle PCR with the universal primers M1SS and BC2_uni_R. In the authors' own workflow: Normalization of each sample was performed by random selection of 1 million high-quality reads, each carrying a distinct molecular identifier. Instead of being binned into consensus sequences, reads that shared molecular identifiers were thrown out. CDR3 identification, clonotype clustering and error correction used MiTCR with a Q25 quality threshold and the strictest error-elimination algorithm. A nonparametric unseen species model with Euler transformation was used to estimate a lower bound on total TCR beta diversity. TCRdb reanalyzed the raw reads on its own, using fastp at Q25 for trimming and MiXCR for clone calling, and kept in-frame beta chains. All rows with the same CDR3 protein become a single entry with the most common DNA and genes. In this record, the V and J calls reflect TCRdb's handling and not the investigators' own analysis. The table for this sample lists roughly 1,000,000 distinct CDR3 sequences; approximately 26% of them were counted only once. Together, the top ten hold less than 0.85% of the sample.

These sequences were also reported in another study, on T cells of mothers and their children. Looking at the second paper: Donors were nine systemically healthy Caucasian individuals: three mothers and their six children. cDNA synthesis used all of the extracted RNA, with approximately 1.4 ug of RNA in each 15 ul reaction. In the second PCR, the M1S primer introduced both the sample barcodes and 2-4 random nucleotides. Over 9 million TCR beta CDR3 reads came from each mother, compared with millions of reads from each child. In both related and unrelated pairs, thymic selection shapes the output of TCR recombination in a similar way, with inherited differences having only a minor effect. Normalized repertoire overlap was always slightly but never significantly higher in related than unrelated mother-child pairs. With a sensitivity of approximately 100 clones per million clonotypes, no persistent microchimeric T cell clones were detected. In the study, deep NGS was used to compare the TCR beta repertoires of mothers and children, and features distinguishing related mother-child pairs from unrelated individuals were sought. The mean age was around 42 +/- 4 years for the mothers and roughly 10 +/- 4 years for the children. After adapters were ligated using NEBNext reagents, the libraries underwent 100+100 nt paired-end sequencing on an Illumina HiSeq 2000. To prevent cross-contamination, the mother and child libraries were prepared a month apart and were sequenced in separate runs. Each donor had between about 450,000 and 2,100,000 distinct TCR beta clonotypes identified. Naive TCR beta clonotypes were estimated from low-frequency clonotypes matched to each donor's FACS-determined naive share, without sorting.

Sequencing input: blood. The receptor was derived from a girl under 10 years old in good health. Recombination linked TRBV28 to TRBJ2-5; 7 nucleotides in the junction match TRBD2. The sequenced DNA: TGTGCCAGCAGTTTAGGCGGGAGTGGTAAGACCCAGTACTTC. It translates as CASSLGGSGKTQYF.